The entry that follows covers one T cell receptor (beta chain) sequence. This sample was included in a study of control samples from healthy donors and cancer patients. Sequenced by immunoSEQ multiplex PCR; TCRdb stores in-frame clones only, minus some. The sample consists of tens of thousands of clones, roughly 89% of them appearing once. Germline CDR1 is KGHSH and CDR2 is LQKENI. Trimming cost V 8 bases and J 4 bases, with 17 bases left between them. This CDR3 is 14 amino acids long. The material sequenced was PBMCs. The chain combines TRBV18 with TRBJ1-2; D ambiguous. This TCR was sampled from a woman aged 45-60 years with colorectal cancer. CDR3: CASTPGAAPYGYTF. For the CDR3, the DNA is TGTGCCAGCACCCCGGGAGCAGCTCCCTATGGCTACACCTTC.